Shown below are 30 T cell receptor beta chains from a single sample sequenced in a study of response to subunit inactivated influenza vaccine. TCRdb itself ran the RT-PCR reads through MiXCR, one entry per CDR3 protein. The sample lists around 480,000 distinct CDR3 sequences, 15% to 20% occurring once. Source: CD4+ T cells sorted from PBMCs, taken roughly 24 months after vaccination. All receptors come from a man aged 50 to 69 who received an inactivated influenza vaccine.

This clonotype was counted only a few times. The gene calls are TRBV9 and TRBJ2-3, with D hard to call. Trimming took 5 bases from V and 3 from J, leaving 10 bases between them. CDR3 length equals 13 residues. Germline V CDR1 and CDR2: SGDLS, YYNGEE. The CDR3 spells CASSYLHTDTQYF. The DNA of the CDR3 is TGTGCCAGCAGTTATCTCCATACAGATACGCAGTATTTT. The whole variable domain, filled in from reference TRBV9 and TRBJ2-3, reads DSGVTQTPKHLITATGQRVTLRCSPRSGDLSVYWYQQSLDQGLQFLIQYYNGEERAKGNILERFSAQQFPDLHSELNLSSLELGDSALYFCASSYLHTDTQYFGPGTRLTVL.

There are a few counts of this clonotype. CDR3 in amino acids: CASSLRPGGNTGELFF. DNA for the CDR3: TGTGCCAGCAGTTTAAGACCGGGAGGGAACACCGGGGAGCTGTTTTTT. The chain uses TRBV27 and TRBJ2-2, with 7 bases aligning to TRBD2. This CDR3 spans 16 amino acids. CDR1 MNHEY and CDR2 SMNVEV come from the germline V gene (reference sequence). J gave up 1 base and V 2 bases, and 4 bases lay outside the gene matches.

The CDR3 here is CASSQTSQQETQYF. CDR3 in DNA: TGTGCCAGCAGCCAAACAAGTCAACAAGAGACCCAGTACTTC. The gene calls are TRBV4-2 and TRBJ2-5, with D unresolved. The CDR3 contains 14 residues. The V end was cut by 2 bases, the J end by 2 bases, with 9 bases between. Germline CDR1 is LGHNA and CDR2 is YNFKEQ.

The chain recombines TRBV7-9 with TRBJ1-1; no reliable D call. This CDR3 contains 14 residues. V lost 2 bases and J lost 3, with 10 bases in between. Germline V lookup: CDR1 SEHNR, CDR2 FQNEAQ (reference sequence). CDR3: CASSLMGIDTEAFF. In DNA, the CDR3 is TGTGCCAGCAGCTTAATGGGTATTGACACTGAAGCTTTCTTT.

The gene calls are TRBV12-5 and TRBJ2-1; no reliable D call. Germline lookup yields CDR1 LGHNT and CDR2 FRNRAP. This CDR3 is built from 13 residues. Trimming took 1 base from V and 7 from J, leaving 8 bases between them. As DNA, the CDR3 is TGTGCTAGTGGTTTGGGGGTGGGGAATGAGCAGTTCTTC. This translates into CASGLGVGNEQFF.

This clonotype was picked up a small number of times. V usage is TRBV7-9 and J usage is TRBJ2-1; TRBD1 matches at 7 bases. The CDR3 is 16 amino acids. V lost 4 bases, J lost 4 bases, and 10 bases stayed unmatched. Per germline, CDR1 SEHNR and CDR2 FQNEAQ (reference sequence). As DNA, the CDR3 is TGTGCCAGCAGCTCCATAGGGACAGAGAAATACAATGAGCAGTTCTTC. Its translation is CASSSIGTEKYNEQFF.

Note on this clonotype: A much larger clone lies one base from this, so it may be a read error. The DNA for the CDR3 is TGCAGTGCTGAACCTCTAGTGGGGGGGTACAATGAGCAGTTCTTC. This gives the protein CSAEPLVGGYNEQFF. This sequence joins TRBV20-1 and TRBJ2-1; TRBD2 matches at 7 bases. Trimming removed 5 bases from V and 4 bases from J; junction bases left unmatched: 11. From germline, CDR1 is DFQATT and CDR2 SNEGSKA (reference sequence). The CDR3 loop spans 15 amino acids.

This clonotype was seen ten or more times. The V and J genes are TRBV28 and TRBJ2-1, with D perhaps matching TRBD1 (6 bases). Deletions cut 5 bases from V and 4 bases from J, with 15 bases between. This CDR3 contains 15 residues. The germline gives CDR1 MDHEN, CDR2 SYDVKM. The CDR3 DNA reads TGTGCCAGCAGTAACAGGGAGAAGAGGTACAATGAGCAGTTCTTC. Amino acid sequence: CASSNREKRYNEQFF.

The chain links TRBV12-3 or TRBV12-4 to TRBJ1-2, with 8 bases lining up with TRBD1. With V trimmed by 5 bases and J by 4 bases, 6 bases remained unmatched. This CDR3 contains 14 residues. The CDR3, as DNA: TGTGCCAGCAGTCACCGGGACAGGTCCTATGGCTACACCTTC. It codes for CASSHRDRSYGYTF.

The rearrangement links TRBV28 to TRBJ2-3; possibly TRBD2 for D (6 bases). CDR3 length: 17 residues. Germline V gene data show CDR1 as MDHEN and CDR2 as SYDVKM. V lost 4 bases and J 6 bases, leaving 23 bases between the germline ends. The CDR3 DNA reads TGTGCCAGCAGTTCCCTCGACTTAGCGGTGACGGCGGATACGCAGTATTTT. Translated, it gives CASSSLDLAVTADTQYF.

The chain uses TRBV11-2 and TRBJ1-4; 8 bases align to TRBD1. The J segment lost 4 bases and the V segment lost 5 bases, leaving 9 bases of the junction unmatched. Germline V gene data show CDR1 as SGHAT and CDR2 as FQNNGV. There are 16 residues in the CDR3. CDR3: CASSARDRRFNEKLFF. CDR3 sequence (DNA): TGTGCCAGCAGCGCCCGGGACAGGAGATTTAATGAAAAACTGTTTTTT.

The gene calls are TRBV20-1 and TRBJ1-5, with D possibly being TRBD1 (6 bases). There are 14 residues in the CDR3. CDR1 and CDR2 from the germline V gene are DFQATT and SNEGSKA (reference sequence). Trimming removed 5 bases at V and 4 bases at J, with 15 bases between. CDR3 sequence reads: CSARKGGGNQPQHF. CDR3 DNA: TGCAGTGCTCGGAAGGGGGGTGGGAATCAGCCCCAGCATTTT.

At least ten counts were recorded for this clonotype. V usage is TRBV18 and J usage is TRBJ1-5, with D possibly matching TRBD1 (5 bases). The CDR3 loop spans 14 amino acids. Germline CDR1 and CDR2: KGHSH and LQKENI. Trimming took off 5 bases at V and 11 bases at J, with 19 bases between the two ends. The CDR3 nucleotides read TGTGCCAGCTCAATAGAGGGGCGCGGAGAGGCCCAGCATTTT. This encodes CASSIEGRGEAQHF.

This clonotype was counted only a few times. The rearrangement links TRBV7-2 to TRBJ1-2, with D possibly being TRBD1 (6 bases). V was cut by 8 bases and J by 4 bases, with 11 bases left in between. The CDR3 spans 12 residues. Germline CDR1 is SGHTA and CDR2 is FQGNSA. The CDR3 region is CASVTGSYGYTF. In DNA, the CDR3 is TGTGCCAGCGTCACAGGGAGCTATGGCTACACCTTC. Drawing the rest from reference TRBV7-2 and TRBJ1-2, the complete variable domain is GAGVSQSPSNKVTEKGKDVELRCDPISGHTALYWYRQSLGQGLEFLIYFQGNSAPDKSGLPSDRFSAERTGGSVSTLTIQRTQQEDSAVYLCASVTGSYGYTFGSGTRLTVV.

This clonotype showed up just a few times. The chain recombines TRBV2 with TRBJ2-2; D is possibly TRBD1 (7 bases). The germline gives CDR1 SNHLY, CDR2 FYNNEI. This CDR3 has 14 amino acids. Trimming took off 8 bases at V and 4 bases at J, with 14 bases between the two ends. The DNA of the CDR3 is TGTGCCAGCTCGGGGGACAGAATCACCGGGGAGCTGTTTTTT. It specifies CASSGDRITGELFF. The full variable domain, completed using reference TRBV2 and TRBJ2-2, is EPEVTQTPSHQVTQMGQEVILRCVPISNHLYFYWYRQILGQKVEFLVSFYNNEISEKSEIFDDQFSVERPDGSNFTLKIRSTKLEDSAMYFCASSGDRITGELFFGEGSRLTVL.

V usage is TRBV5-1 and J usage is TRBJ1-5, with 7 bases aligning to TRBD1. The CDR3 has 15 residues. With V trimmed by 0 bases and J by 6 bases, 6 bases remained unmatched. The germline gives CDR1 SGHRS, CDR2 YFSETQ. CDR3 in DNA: TGCGCCAGCAGCTTGGCGGCAGGGGGGACTCAGCCCCAGCATTTT. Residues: CASSLAAGGTQPQHF.

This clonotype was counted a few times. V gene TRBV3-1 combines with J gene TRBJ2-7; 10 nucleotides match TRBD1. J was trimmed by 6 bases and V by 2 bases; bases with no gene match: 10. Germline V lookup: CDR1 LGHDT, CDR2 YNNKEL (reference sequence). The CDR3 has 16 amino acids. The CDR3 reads CASSQWTGGPEVEQYF. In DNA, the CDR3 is TGTGCCAGCAGCCAATGGACAGGGGGACCTGAGGTCGAGCAGTACTTC.

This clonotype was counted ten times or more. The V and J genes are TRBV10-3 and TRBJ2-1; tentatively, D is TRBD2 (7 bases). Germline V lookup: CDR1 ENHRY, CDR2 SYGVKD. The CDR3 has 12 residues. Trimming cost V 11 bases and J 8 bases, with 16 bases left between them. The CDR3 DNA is TGTGCCTCAGGGGAGCGGGGCTATGAGCAGTTCTTC. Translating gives CASGERGYEQFF.

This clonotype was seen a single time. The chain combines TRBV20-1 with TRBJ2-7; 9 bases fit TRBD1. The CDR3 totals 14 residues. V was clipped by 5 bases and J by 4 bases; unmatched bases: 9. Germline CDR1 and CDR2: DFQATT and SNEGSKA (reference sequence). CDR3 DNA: TGCAGTGCTTCGGACAGGGGTGTTGTTTACGAGCAGTACTTC. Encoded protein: CSASDRGVVYEQYF.

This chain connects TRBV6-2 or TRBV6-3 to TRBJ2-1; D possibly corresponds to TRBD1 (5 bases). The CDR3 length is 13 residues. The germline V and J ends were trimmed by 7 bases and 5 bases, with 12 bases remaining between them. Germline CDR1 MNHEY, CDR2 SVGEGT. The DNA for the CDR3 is TGTGCCAGCACCAAAGAGACAGACAATGAGCAGTTCTTC. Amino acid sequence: CASTKETDNEQFF.

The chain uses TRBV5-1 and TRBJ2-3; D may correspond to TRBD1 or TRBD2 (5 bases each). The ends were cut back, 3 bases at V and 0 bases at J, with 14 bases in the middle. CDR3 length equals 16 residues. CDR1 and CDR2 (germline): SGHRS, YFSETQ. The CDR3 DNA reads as TGCGCCAGCAGCTGGGGGAGCACCCCTAGCACAGATACGCAGTATTTT. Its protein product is CASSWGSTPSTDTQYF.

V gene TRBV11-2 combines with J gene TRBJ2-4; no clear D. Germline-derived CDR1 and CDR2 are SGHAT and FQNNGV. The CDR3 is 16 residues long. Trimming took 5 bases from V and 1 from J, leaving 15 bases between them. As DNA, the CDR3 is TGTGCCAGCAGCCTCAACACCTTAAGGGCCAAAAACATTCAGTACTTC. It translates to CASSLNTLRAKNIQYF.

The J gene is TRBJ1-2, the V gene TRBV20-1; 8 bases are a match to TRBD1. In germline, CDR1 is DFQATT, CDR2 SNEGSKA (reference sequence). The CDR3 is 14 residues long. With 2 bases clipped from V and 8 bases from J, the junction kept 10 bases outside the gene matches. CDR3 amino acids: CSARSGTGPSGYTF. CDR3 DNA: TGCAGTGCTAGATCCGGGACAGGCCCGTCGGGCTACACCTTC.

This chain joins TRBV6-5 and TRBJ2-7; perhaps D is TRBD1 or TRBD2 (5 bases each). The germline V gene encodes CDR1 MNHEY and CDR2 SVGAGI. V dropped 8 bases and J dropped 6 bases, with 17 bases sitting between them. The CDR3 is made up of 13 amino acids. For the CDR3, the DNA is TGTGCCAGCGGTTGGACTGGGGCGGGCGAGCAGTACTTC. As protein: CASGWTGAGEQYF.

In DNA form, the CDR3 reads TGTGCCACCAGTGAACCGGACAGACTCACAGATACGCAGTATTTT. Translated, it gives CATSEPDRLTDTQYF. The chain recombines TRBV24-1 with TRBJ2-3, with TRBD1 as a possible D gene (6 bases). Germline-derived CDR1 and CDR2 are KGHDR and SFDVKD. The CDR3 runs to 15 residues. V lost 4 bases to trimming and J lost 2 bases, with 12 bases between them.

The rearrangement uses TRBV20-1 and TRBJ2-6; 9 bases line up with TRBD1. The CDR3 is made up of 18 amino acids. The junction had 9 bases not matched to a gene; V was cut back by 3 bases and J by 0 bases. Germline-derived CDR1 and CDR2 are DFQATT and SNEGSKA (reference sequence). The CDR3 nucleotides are TGCAGTGCTAGCTCTTGGGGACAGGGTAACTCTGGGGCCAACGTCCTGACTTTC. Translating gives CSASSWGQGNSGANVLTF.

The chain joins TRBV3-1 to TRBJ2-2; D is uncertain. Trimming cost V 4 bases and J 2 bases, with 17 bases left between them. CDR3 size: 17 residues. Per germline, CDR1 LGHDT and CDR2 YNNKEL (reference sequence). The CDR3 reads CASSPPARTVNTGELFF. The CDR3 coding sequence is TGTGCCAGCAGCCCGCCGGCCCGGACGGTAAACACCGGGGAGCTGTTTTTT.

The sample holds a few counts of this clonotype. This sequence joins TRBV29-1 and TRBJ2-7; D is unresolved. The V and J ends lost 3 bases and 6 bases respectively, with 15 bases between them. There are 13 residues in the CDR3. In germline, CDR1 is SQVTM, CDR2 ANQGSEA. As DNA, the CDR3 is TGCAGCGTTGAGTCTCCCCCTCCGCGCGAGCAGTACTTC. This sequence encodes CSVESPPPREQYF.

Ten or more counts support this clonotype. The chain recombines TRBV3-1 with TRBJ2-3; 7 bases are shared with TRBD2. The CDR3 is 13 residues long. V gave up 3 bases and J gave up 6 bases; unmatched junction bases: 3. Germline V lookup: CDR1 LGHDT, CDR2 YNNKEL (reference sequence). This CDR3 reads CASSQRGGDTQYF. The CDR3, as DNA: TGTGCCAGCAGCCAGCGGGGAGGGGATACGCAGTATTTT.

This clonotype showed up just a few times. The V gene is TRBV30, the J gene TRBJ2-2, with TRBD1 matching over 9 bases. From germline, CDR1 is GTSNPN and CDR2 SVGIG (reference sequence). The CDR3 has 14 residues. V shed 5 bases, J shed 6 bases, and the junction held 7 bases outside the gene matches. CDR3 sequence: CAWRTGELAGELFF. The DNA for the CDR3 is TGTGCCTGGCGGACAGGGGAATTGGCCGGGGAGCTGTTTTTT.